These 6 T cell receptor beta chains originate from one sample sequenced in a study of T-cell memory formation after mild COVID-19. From the 5' RACE reads, TCRdb called clonotypes with MiXCR, one entry per CDR3 protein. The sample lists about 290,000 distinct CDR3 sequences, 15% to 20% seen once, with roughly 23% in the top ten. Sequences were obtained from PBMCs or a T cell subset sorted from them (not recorded which). Source of these receptors: a man between 18 and 29 years old who had mild COVID-19 (a few samples of this study predate the infection). Cell type and time point are not known.

In this sample, this clonotype turned up a few times. The rearrangement links TRBV13 to TRBJ1-2; maybe TRBD1 (5 bases). Looked up from germline, CDR1 is PRHDT and CDR2 is FYEKMQ (reference sequence). CDR3 length: 13 amino acids. V dropped 5 bases and J dropped 7 bases, with 14 bases sitting between them. The CDR3 sequence is CASSIRVFGGYTF. The DNA for the CDR3 is TGTGCCAGCAGCATCAGGGTATTCGGTGGCTACACCTTC.

This clonotype was counted only a few times. V usage is TRBV12-3 or TRBV12-4 and J usage is TRBJ2-3; TRBD2 agrees at 9 bases. After removal of 4 bases from V and 3 bases from J, the junction contained 8 bases not matched to a gene. CDR3 length equals 16 residues. The CDR3 loop is CASSSPAGGGTDTQYF. In DNA form, the CDR3 reads TGTGCCAGCAGTTCCCCAGCGGGGGGAGGAACAGATACGCAGTATTTT.

Ten or more counts support this clonotype. The chain's CDR3 is CSARDGGQPMTGELFF. CDR3 nucleotides: TGCAGTGCTAGAGATGGGGGACAGCCCATGACCGGGGAGCTGTTTTTT. This rearrangement joins TRBV20-1 to TRBJ2-2, with 7 bases aligning to TRBD1. CDR3 length equals 16 residues. The germline gives CDR1 DFQATT, CDR2 SNEGSKA (reference sequence). V shed 0 bases, J shed 5 bases, and the junction held 9 bases outside the gene matches.

This clonotype showed up just a few times. The chain combines TRBV7-3 with TRBJ2-3; possibly TRBD1 for D (6 bases). The CDR3 length is 15 residues. Germline values: CDR1 SGHTA, CDR2 FQGTGA. The V end lost 1 base, the J end lost 2 bases, and 10 bases lay between the germline ends. The DNA of the CDR3 is TGTGCCAGCAGCTTAAGCCGGGACAACACAGATACGCAGTATTTT. Its translation: CASSLSRDNTDTQYF.

The table lists this clonotype with a few counts. The J gene is TRBJ1-1, the V gene TRBV4-1; 10 positions agree with TRBD1. Germline V lookup: CDR1 MGHRA, CDR2 YSYEKL. V trimming: 3 bases; J trimming: 7 bases; junction bases outside the gene matches: 8. The CDR3 runs to 15 residues. The CDR3 region is CASSQPGQGWNEAFF. DNA for the CDR3: TGCGCCAGCAGCCAGCCGGGACAGGGGTGGAATGAAGCTTTCTTT.

This clonotype was observed a handful of times. The gene calls are TRBV9 and TRBJ2-1; D is unclear. Germline V CDR1 and CDR2: SGDLS, YYNGEE. With 2 bases removed from V and 5 bases from J, the gap between germline ends came to 14 bases. This CDR3 spans 15 amino acids. CDR3 amino acids: CASSVYSLRDNEQFF. The CDR3 DNA reads as TGTGCCAGCAGCGTGTACTCCCTACGAGACAATGAGCAGTTCTTC.